This TCR beta chain originates from a study of post-analysis software for immune sequencing data. About the study: Clinical courses comprised relapsing-remitting, secondary progressive and progressive-relapsing multiple sclerosis.

Included in the TCR beta cDNA libraries were unique molecular identifiers. TCRdb reprocessed the PCR reads via MiXCR and lists one record per CDR3 protein. Of about 500,000 distinct CDR3 sequences detected, roughly 46% appear once; the ten largest clones hold 9% to 13%. Worth noting for this clonotype: No antigen is known for it.

Whole-study results and caveats: Patients carried five TRBV segments more frequently than controls did, and TRBV5-6, TRBV5-1 and TRBV20-1 were among them. Under F measure analysis, samples from one preparation batch co-clustered strongly.

V lost 4 bases, J lost 2 bases, and 12 bases stayed unmatched. The CDR3 sequence is 18 residues long. Looked up from germline, CDR1 is MNHEY and CDR2 is SVGAGI. This clonotype originated in a girl between 10 and 17 years old with multiple sclerosis. What was sequenced was blood. V gene TRBV6-5 combines with J gene TRBJ2-1, with 9 bases lining up with TRBD2. The CDR3 loop is CASSSRGLAVSAYNEQFF. In DNA, the CDR3 is TGTGCCAGCAGTTCCCGGGGACTAGCTGTCAGTGCCTACAATGAGCAGTTCTTC.